The source of this TCR beta chain is a study of tissue T cells after allogeneic stem cell transplantation. This CDR3 region has 15 residues. Germline assignment: CDR1 SGHRS and CDR2 YFSETQ. The V end was cut by 4 bases, the J end by 0 bases, with 12 bases between. Produced via immunoSEQ multiplex PCR; TCRdb's table is partial and in-frame only. The table lists 28,000 or so clones, around 90% of them singletons, with roughly 2% in the top ten. Sequencing was performed on blood, taken before transplantation. The receptor's source is a male donor at least 60 years old who later had graft-versus-host disease after an allogeneic stem cell transplant. This chain joins TRBV5-1 and TRBJ2-3; maybe TRBD1 (6 bases). The CDR3 reads CASSRTDDSTDTQYF. The DNA of the CDR3 is TGCGCCAGCAGCCGGACAGACGATAGCACAGATACGCAGTATTTT.